One and the same sample provided the 21 T cell receptor beta chains below, sequenced in a study of beta chain features in type 1 diabetes (dated by TCRdb to 2017 to 2018). Libraries were made using the immunoSEQ multiplex PCR assay. The entire isolated RNA was reverse transcribed using the High Capacity cDNA Reverse Transcription Kit, and thus expressed TCRB transcripts were sequenced. TCRdb provides this immuneACCESS table in a form limited to in-frame rearrangements. Some clones are lacking; in checked studies, under half of them reflect an unresolved V gene, and why the rest are absent is not known. Counted in this sample were 200,000 to 250,000 clones; around 9.6% of them appeared once. The ten largest clonotypes hold around 0.031% of the sample. Source material: naive CD4+ T cells from blood. The cell subset or site label for this specimen denotes: true naive CD4+ T cells. The source of these receptors is a woman under 30 in good health.

The chain has TRBV28 and TRBJ2-7; tentative D call: TRBD1 (5 bases). The CDR3 is 14 amino acids. The germline V gene encodes CDR1 MDHEN and CDR2 SYDVKM. V lost 5 bases to trimming and J lost 6 bases, with 17 bases between them. In nucleotides, the CDR3 is TGTGCCAGCAGTCTTCCTGACAGAAGGGCCGAGCAGTACTTC. This encodes CASSLPDRRAEQYF.

In this sample, this clone turned up many times. The chain combines TRBV29-1 with TRBJ2-2; D is uncertain. From germline, CDR1 is SQVTM and CDR2 ANQGSEA. CDR3 size: 11 residues. V was trimmed by 7 bases and J by 4 bases, leaving 7 bases between them. CDR3 sequence reads: CSGAGTGELFF. In nucleotides, the CDR3 is TGCAGCGGGGCCGGCACCGGGGAGCTGTTTTTT.

The V and J genes are TRBV15 and TRBJ1-2, with 7 bases matching TRBD1. Germline CDR1 is LNHNV and CDR2 is YYDKDF (reference sequence). The CDR3 is made up of 15 amino acids. The V gene end was trimmed by 5 bases and the J gene end by 7 bases; junction bases not matched to a gene: 13. In DNA form, the CDR3 reads TGTGCCACCAGCCGACCATCCGGGACAGCGTTTGGCTACACCTTC. Translation gives CATSRPSGTAFGYTF. The variable domain in full, with the rest retrieved from reference TRBV15 and TRBJ1-2, is DAMVIQNPRYQVTQFGKPVTLSCSQTLNHNVMYWYQQKSSQAPKLLFHYYDKDFNNEADTPDNFQSRRPNTSFCFLDIRSPGLGDTAMYLCATSRPSGTAFGYTFGSGTRLTVV.

A few counts support this clone. The J gene is TRBJ1-5, the V gene TRBV19, with 8 bases lining up with TRBD1. Germline trimming cut 5 bases from V and 7 bases from J; bases unmatched to any gene: 7. Germline assignment: CDR1 LNHDA and CDR2 SQIVND (reference sequence). The CDR3 sequence is 14 residues long. The CDR3 DNA sequence: TGTGCCAGTAGTCCACGGACAGGGCTCCAGCCCCAGCATTTT. Protein: CASSPRTGLQPQHF.

The chain uses TRBV11-2 and TRBJ2-1, with TRBD1 matching over 7 bases. Looked up from germline, CDR1 is SGHAT and CDR2 is FQNNGV. J gave up 1 base and V 1 base, and 4 bases lay outside the gene matches. The CDR3 contains 16 residues. This chain's CDR3 is CASSLGVRGSYNEQFF. Written as DNA, the CDR3 is TGTGCCAGCAGCTTAGGGGTCAGGGGGTCCTACAATGAGCAGTTCTTC.

This clone was seen a few times. The J gene is TRBJ2-1, the V gene TRBV7-9; no clear D. Germline CDR1 reads SEHNR; CDR2 reads FQNEAQ (reference sequence). Trimming removed 5 bases at V and 5 bases at J, with 16 bases between. This CDR3 is 15 amino acids long. CDR3 sequence (DNA): TGTGCCAGCAGCCCCCGGTCAGGCCTTAACAATGAGCAGTTCTTC. Its protein product is CASSPRSGLNNEQFF.

V gene TRBV27 combines with J gene TRBJ2-2; possible D gene TRBD2, 6 bases. The CDR3 spans 15 residues. Trimming shortened V by 10 bases and J by 0 bases, and 15 bases separated the two germline ends. Germline loops: CDR1 MNHEY, CDR2 SMNVEV (reference sequence). The CDR3 reads CATSKWGANTGELFF. In DNA form, the CDR3 reads TGTGCCACCTCTAAATGGGGGGCGAACACCGGGGAGCTGTTTTTT.

The J gene is TRBJ1-1, the V gene TRBV6-5, with a possible D match to TRBD1 (5 bases). Trimming took off 4 bases at V and 11 bases at J, with 11 bases between the two ends. The germline V gene has CDR1 MNHEY and CDR2 SVGAGI. This CDR3 spans 11 amino acids. The DNA for the CDR3 is TGTGCCAGCAGTTCGGGGGTCGGGGCTTTCTTT. Translation: CASSSGVGAFF.

This clone was recorded a few times. V is TRBV6-6 and J is TRBJ1-6, with D unresolved. The V and J ends lost 2 bases and 8 bases respectively, with 10 bases between them. The CDR3 loop spans 14 amino acids. Germline lookup yields CDR1 MNHNY and CDR2 SVGAGI (reference sequence). CDR3 sequence: CASSYDGSYSPLHF. The CDR3 DNA reads as TGTGCCAGCAGTTACGACGGGAGTTATTCACCCCTCCACTTT.

There are a few counts of this clone. This chain uses TRBV11-2 with TRBJ2-3, with 11 bases that match TRBD1. CDR1 is SGHAT and CDR2 is FQNNGV in the germline V gene. V shed 5 bases and J 10 bases; nucleotides not matched to a gene: 11. This CDR3 region has 15 residues. The CDR3 here is CASSRTGGAYNSQYF. CDR3 coding DNA: TGTGCCAGCAGCCGGACAGGGGGCGCGTATAACTCGCAGTATTTT. The entire variable domain, with the rest obtained from reference TRBV11-2 and TRBJ2-3, is as follows: EAGVAQSPRYKIIEKRQSVAFWCNPISGHATLYWYQQILGQGPKLLIQFQNNGVVDDSQLPKDRFSAERLKGVDSTLKIQPAKLEDSAVYLCASSRTGGAYNSQYFGPGTRLTVL.

Written as DNA, the CDR3 is TGTGCCAGCAGACTCAGCGGGAGCGGCACCGGGGAGCTGTTTTTT. Translation: CASRLSGSGTGELFF. The chain recombines TRBV6-5 with TRBJ2-2; 8 positions agree with TRBD2. Per the germline V gene, CDR1 is MNHEY and CDR2 is SVGAGI. Losses at the gene ends were 6 bases for V and 4 bases for J; bases not matched to a gene: 7. This CDR3 comprises 15 residues.

This clone was counted a few times. The chain employs TRBV7-9 and TRBJ1-2; D might be TRBD1 (6 bases). Germline values: CDR1 SEHNR, CDR2 FQNEAQ (reference sequence). V was clipped by 3 bases and J by 1 base, with 18 bases between them. This CDR3 region has 17 residues. The CDR3 is CASSFAGQTILNYGYTF. CDR3 coding DNA: TGTGCCAGCAGCTTCGCTGGACAGACAATACTTAACTATGGCTACACCTTC.

This clone was seen only a few times. The CDR3 loop reads CASRQQGGWGEAFF. DNA for the CDR3: TGTGCCAGCAGGCAACAGGGGGGATGGGGTGAAGCTTTCTTT. The V gene is TRBV7-2, the J gene TRBJ1-1, with 8 positions matching TRBD1. The CDR3 extends over 14 amino acids. After removal of 6 bases from V and 7 bases from J, the junction contained 10 bases not matched to a gene. The germline V gene has CDR1 SGHTA and CDR2 FQGNSA.

This chain uses TRBV6-1 with TRBJ1-6; TRBD1 might be the D (5 bases). V was cut by 5 bases and J by 8 bases, with 10 bases left in between. The germline V gene has CDR1 MNHNS and CDR2 SASEGT. This CDR3 region has 13 residues. CDR3 in amino acids: CASSPRADSPLHF. Here the CDR3 DNA reads TGTGCCAGCAGTCCCAGGGCTGATTCACCCCTCCACTTT.

This clone was found a few times. In nucleotides, the CDR3 is TGTGCCAGCAGCCGGACGCCTATGACAGGGGCTACTGAAGCTTTCTTT. The encoded protein is CASSRTPMTGATEAFF. The chain links TRBV14 to TRBJ1-1; 8 positions agree with TRBD1. Germline CDR1 reads SGHDN; CDR2 reads FVKESK. The trim removed 4 bases at V and 5 bases at J, leaving 12 bases unmatched. The CDR3 sequence is 16 residues long.

This clone was observed a few times. The chain joins TRBV6-5 to TRBJ1-5; D is perhaps TRBD1 (6 bases). V was cut by 6 bases and J by 1 base, with 13 bases left in between. Germline V lookup: CDR1 MNHEY, CDR2 SVGAGI. CDR3 length: 15 residues. The CDR3 bases are TGTGCCAGCAGGGGCAGACAGGCAAGCAATCAGCCCCAGCATTTT. Encoded protein: CASRGRQASNQPQHF.

The chain has TRBV2 and TRBJ1-4, with 7 nucleotides matching TRBD1. This CDR3 region has 14 residues. Trimming removed 6 bases from V and 1 base from J; junction bases left unmatched: 2. CDR1 and CDR2 from the germline V gene are SNHLY and FYNNEI. The CDR3 protein is CASRGQQTNEKLFF. The CDR3 nucleotides are TGTGCCAGCAGGGGACAGCAAACTAATGAAAAACTGTTTTTT.

The chain employs TRBV30 and TRBJ1-3; D is undetermined. Trimming removed 4 bases from V and 0 bases from J, with 7 bases in between. Germline V gene lookup returns CDR1 GTSNPN and CDR2 SVGIG (reference sequence). The CDR3 totals 13 residues. CDR3 DNA: TGTGCCTGGAAACGGAGCTCTGGAAACACCATATATTTT. This translates into CAWKRSSGNTIYF.

The chain is built from TRBV5-1 and TRBJ1-6; TRBD1 agrees at 7 bases. The germline CDR1 and CDR2 sequences are SGHRS and YFSETQ. Trimming cost V 2 bases and J 8 bases; bases outside gene matches: 4. The CDR3 contains 14 residues. The CDR3 is CASSLQGLDSPLHF. The CDR3 bases are TGCGCCAGCAGCTTACAGGGGCTGGATTCACCCCTCCACTTT.

This chain links TRBV19 with TRBJ2-3; 7 nucleotides agree with TRBD1. J was trimmed by 0 bases and V by 6 bases; bases with no gene match: 0. Germline V gives CDR1 LNHDA, CDR2 SQIVND (reference sequence). This CDR3 comprises 13 residues. The CDR3 DNA reads TGTGCCAGTAGGGGACAGAGCACAGATACGCAGTATTTT. This sequence encodes CASRGQSTDTQYF. Combining the CDR3 with reference TRBV19 and TRBJ2-3 gives the whole variable domain DGGITQSPKYLFRKEGQNVTLSCEQNLNHDAMYWYRQDPGQGLRLIYYSQIVNDFQKGDIAEGYSVSREKKESFPLTVTSAQKNPTAFYLCASRGQSTDTQYFGPGTRLTVL.

The rearrangement uses TRBV7-2 and TRBJ2-3, with D maybe TRBD1 (5 bases). The CDR3 sequence is 17 residues long. The germline V gene has CDR1 SGHTA and CDR2 FQGNSA. V was shortened by 4 bases and J by 0 bases, with 17 bases between the two germline ends. As DNA, the CDR3 is TGTGCCAGCAGCTCCTCCTCAGGGCGTACTAGCACAGATACGCAGTATTTT. Protein: CASSSSSGRTSTDTQYF.